This note documents a single TCR beta chain sequence. The CDR3 is made up of 16 amino acids. Germline loops: CDR1 SGHVS, CDR2 FQNEAQ. Trimming cost V 3 bases and J 2 bases; bases outside gene matches: 5. This sample was taken from a study of patients and donors after allogeneic stem cell transplantation. In TCRdb, the RT-PCR reads were re-called with MiXCR into one record per CDR3 protein. The profile shows about 960,000 distinct CDR3 sequences, about a sixth of them singletons. Sequenced material: blood, either unsorted or a sorted T cell fraction (not recorded which). The TCR was taken from a human donor who was either an allogeneic HSCT recipient or a stem cell or donor lymphocyte infusion donor (not recorded which). It is not recorded whose cells these are; they may come from a transplant donor. V and J are TRBV7-8 and TRBJ2-2; 8 nucleotides match TRBD1. The CDR3 nucleotides are TGTGCCAGCAGCTTGGACAGGGCATCAAACACCGGGGAGCTGTTTTTT. It codes for CASSLDRASNTGELFF.